These 30 T cell receptor beta chains share one sample of origin, sequenced in a study of a mutant IDH1 vaccine in newly diagnosed glioma. TCRdb's table, derived via immunoSEQ multiplex PCR, lists solely in-frame clones and lacks some. This table has just under 95,000 clones, roughly 80% appearing once. The time point: baseline, week 1 (first vaccination visit). Treatment meaning: pre-vaccination baseline after standard-of-care therapy. The sample was PBMCs, taken from a glioma patient treated with radiotherapy, temozolomide or both. All receptors derive from a woman aged 50 to 60 with glioma.

The chain recombines TRBV4-1 with TRBJ1-1; D call uncertain. The ends were cut back, 0 bases at V and 8 bases at J, with 10 bases in the middle. This CDR3 has 13 residues. The V gene's germline CDR1 is MGHRA and CDR2 YSYEKL. CDR3 amino acids: CASSQEGPTEAFF. Written as DNA, the CDR3 is TGCGCCAGCAGCCAAGAAGGGCCAACGGAAGCTTTCTTT.

This clone was seen only a few times. The V gene is TRBV5-1, the J gene TRBJ2-1; possible D gene TRBD1, 6 bases. The CDR3 extends over 16 amino acids. V was clipped by 0 bases and J by 2 bases, with 12 bases between them. Germline V gene lookup returns CDR1 SGHRS and CDR2 YFSETQ. In DNA form, the CDR3 reads TGCGCCAGCAGCTTGGAATGGCAGGGGCCCTACAATGAGCAGTTCTTC. It is translated as CASSLEWQGPYNEQFF. Filled out from reference TRBV5-1 and TRBJ2-1, the complete variable domain reads KAGVTQTPRYLIKTRGQQVTLSCSPISGHRSVSWYQQTPGQGLQFLFEYFSETQRNKGNFPGRFSGRQFSNSRSEMNVSTLELGDSALYLCASSLEWQGPYNEQFFGPGTRLTVL.

The chain employs TRBV10-1 and TRBJ2-1; unclear D gene. The CDR3 sequence is 14 residues long. Germline V gives CDR1 WNHNN, CDR2 SYGVQD (reference sequence). Trimming pared 5 bases from V and 4 bases from J, leaving 12 bases between. CDR3 sequence reads: CASSKTVRYNEQFF. CDR3 sequence (DNA): TGCGCCAGCAGTAAGACGGTCCGATACAATGAGCAGTTCTTC.

This clone was counted a single time. The chain recombines TRBV5-4 with TRBJ2-1, with D perhaps being TRBD1 or TRBD2 (5 bases each). The germline V gene encodes CDR1 SGHNT and CDR2 YYREEE (reference sequence). Trimming took 4 bases from V and 4 from J, leaving 12 bases between them. The CDR3 length is 14 residues. The DNA of the CDR3 is TGTGCCAGCAGCCGCCGGGACGGGTACAATGAGCAGTTCTTC. Its translation: CASSRRDGYNEQFF.

The chain carries TRBV6-5 and TRBJ2-3, with 10 bases identical to TRBD2. The CDR3 is 16 residues long. The ends lost 0 bases at V and 3 bases at J; junction bases unmatched: 3. CDR1 and CDR2 (germline): MNHEY, SVGAGI. The CDR3 sequence: CASSYSPSGGTDTQYF. CDR3 sequence (DNA): TGTGCCAGCAGTTACTCACCTAGCGGGGGAACAGATACGCAGTATTTT.

The CDR3 here is CASSLGRGSNQPQHF. The DNA of the CDR3 is TGTGCCAGCAGTTTAGGCAGGGGTAGCAATCAGCCCCAGCATTTT. The rearrangement uses TRBV27 and TRBJ1-5; D is possibly TRBD1 (6 bases). The CDR3 is 15 amino acids. V shed 2 bases and J shed 0 bases, with 8 bases lying between them. The germline V gene has CDR1 MNHEY and CDR2 SMNVEV (reference sequence).

The chain links TRBV5-1 to TRBJ2-1; TRBD1 matches 9 bases. Trimming took 5 bases from V and 10 from J; bases not matched to a gene: 4. Germline V gene lookup returns CDR1 SGHRS and CDR2 YFSETQ. The CDR3 is 12 amino acids. This CDR3 is CASRRTGDEQFF. In DNA form, the CDR3 reads TGCGCCAGCAGAAGGACAGGGGACGAGCAGTTCTTC.

V gene TRBV19 combines with J gene TRBJ1-1; D is possibly TRBD1 (6 bases). The CDR3 length is 14 residues. The germline gives CDR1 LNHDA, CDR2 SQIVND (reference sequence). V was pared by 3 bases and J by 0 bases, with 8 bases between. The CDR3 loop is CASSIGGLNTEAFF. The CDR3 DNA is TGTGCCAGTAGTATTGGGGGGCTGAACACTGAAGCTTTCTTT.

This chain links TRBV5-1 with TRBJ2-5, with 7 nucleotides matching TRBD2. This CDR3 has 16 residues. J was trimmed by 2 bases and V by 4 bases; bases with no gene match: 11. CDR1 and CDR2 from the germline V gene are SGHRS and YFSETQ. CDR3 DNA sequence: TGCGCCAGCAGCCTTATCCGGGACTACCTTCAAGAGACCCAGTACTTC. Translation gives CASSLIRDYLQETQYF.

The rearrangement links TRBV9 to TRBJ1-2; D call uncertain. Germline lookup yields CDR1 SGDLS and CDR2 YYNGEE. The CDR3 runs to 15 residues. Trimming cost V 1 base and J 2 bases, with 12 bases left between them. In nucleotides, the CDR3 is TGTGCCAGCAGCGTATCCGAAGGCCCCAACTATGGCTACACCTTC. It translates to CASSVSEGPNYGYTF.

CDR3 nucleotides: TGTGCCAGCAGCTTAGGGGGGGACTATGGCTACACCTTC. The encoded protein is CASSLGGDYGYTF. V is TRBV7-2 and J is TRBJ1-2; D is perhaps TRBD1 (5 bases). Germline CDR1 and CDR2: SGHTA and FQGNSA. The V end was cut by 1 base, the J end by 3 bases, with 6 bases between. CDR3 length equals 13 residues. Using reference TRBV7-2 and TRBJ1-2 for the parts outside the CDR3, the full variable domain is GAGVSQSPSNKVTEKGKDVELRCDPISGHTALYWYRQSLGQGLEFLIYFQGNSAPDKSGLPSDRFSAERTGGSVSTLTIQRTQQEDSAVYLCASSLGGDYGYTFGSGTRLTVV.

The chain recombines TRBV6-5 with TRBJ2-7; perhaps D is TRBD1 or TRBD2 (5 bases each). V lost 8 bases, J lost 2 bases, and 7 bases lay in between. Germline V gene lookup returns CDR1 MNHEY and CDR2 SVGAGI. The CDR3 is made up of 11 amino acids. This CDR3 reads CASLGAYEQYF. The CDR3 nucleotides are TGTGCCAGCCTGGGGGCCTACGAGCAGTACTTC.

This clone was seen a single time. This sequence joins TRBV29-1 and TRBJ1-5; TRBD1 aligns across 8 bases. Germline-derived CDR1 and CDR2 are SQVTM and ANQGSEA. V was pared by 5 bases and J by 2 bases, with 5 bases of the junction left unmatched. This CDR3 has 14 residues. The CDR3 DNA is TGCAGCGTTAGAGCGGACAGGGGCAATCAGCCCCAGCATTTT. Translation gives CSVRADRGNQPQHF.

This clone has only one observation. This sequence joins TRBV2 and TRBJ2-7; D is unresolved. The CDR3 loop spans 13 amino acids. Germline-derived CDR1 and CDR2 are SNHLY and FYNNEI. V lost 5 bases and J 7 bases, leaving 15 bases between the germline ends. The CDR3 here is CASSPFEMEEQYF. CDR3 nucleotides: TGTGCCAGCAGTCCTTTTGAGATGGAGGAGCAGTACTTC.

The table lists this clone with a few counts. The chain uses TRBV28 and TRBJ1-1; the D is unclear. The CDR3 runs 15 residues. Germline V gene lookup returns CDR1 MDHEN and CDR2 SYDVKM. Trimming pared 2 bases from V and 4 bases from J, leaving 14 bases between. CDR3 sequence reads: CASSLAGPVVTEAFF. The DNA of the CDR3 is TGTGCCAGCAGTTTAGCAGGTCCTGTGGTCACTGAAGCTTTCTTT.

The chain carries TRBV6-6 and TRBJ2-1, with a tentative D call TRBD1 (6 bases). This CDR3 is built from 15 residues. CDR1 and CDR2 (germline): MNHNY, SVGAGI (reference sequence). Trimming pared 6 bases from V and 1 base from J, leaving 13 bases between. The CDR3 sequence: CASRSQQGSYNEQFF. For the CDR3, the DNA is TGTGCCAGCAGGTCCCAACAGGGATCCTACAATGAGCAGTTCTTC.

The chain is built from TRBV4-1 and TRBJ2-1; 10 bases fit TRBD2. V gave up 2 bases and J gave up 5 bases; unmatched junction bases: 9. Germline V gene lookup returns CDR1 MGHRA and CDR2 YSYEKL. The CDR3 covers 17 residues. CDR3 nucleotides: TGCGCCAGCAGCCAATTGTCGAGCGGGGGGGCCAACAATGAGCAGTTCTTC. Residues: CASSQLSSGGANNEQFF.

On this clone itself: In the same sample, other DNA sequences code for this CDR3. The chain uses TRBV6-5 and TRBJ1-1, with D perhaps TRBD1 (5 bases). Trimming took off 0 bases at V and 1 base at J, with 9 bases between the two ends. The CDR3 sequence is 15 residues long. From germline, CDR1 is MNHEY and CDR2 SVGAGI. CDR3 nucleotide sequence: TGTGCCAGCAGTTACTCGAGGGGAGCGAACACTGAAGCTTTCTTT. Its translation is CASSYSRGANTEAFF.

The chain joins TRBV6-5 to TRBJ2-1; D uncertain. Trimming left V 2 bases short and J 0 bases short, with 11 bases between. The CDR3 sequence is 16 residues long. CDR1 and CDR2 from the germline V gene are MNHEY and SVGAGI. CDR3 sequence reads: CASSYGTDSSYNEQFF. CDR3 nucleotide sequence: TGTGCCAGCAGTTACGGTACGGATAGCTCCTACAATGAGCAGTTCTTC.

This CDR3 reads CASTRLQGMNTEAFF. The DNA of the CDR3 is TGTGCCAGTACCCGACTCCAGGGGATGAACACTGAAGCTTTCTTT. This chain uses TRBV19 with TRBJ1-1; D might be TRBD1 (6 bases). The germline V and J ends were trimmed by 7 bases and 0 bases, with 15 bases remaining between them. Germline assignment: CDR1 LNHDA and CDR2 SQIVND (reference sequence). The CDR3 is 15 residues long.

The chain recombines TRBV30 with TRBJ1-1; 8 bases fit TRBD1. The CDR3 consists of 14 residues. The V segment lost 5 bases and the J segment 0 bases; nucleotides outside the gene matches: 5. Germline-derived CDR1 and CDR2 are GTSNPN and SVGIG (reference sequence). The CDR3 region has the DNA TGTGCCTGGGTCAGGGGGCGCCTGAACACTGAAGCTTTCTTT. Amino acid sequence: CAWVRGRLNTEAFF.

This clone showed up just a few times. The chain carries TRBV2 and TRBJ1-1; the D is unclear. This CDR3 has 11 residues. Germline values: CDR1 SNHLY, CDR2 FYNNEI. V lost 0 bases, J lost 8 bases, and 4 bases lay in between. The CDR3 coding sequence is TGTGCCAGCAGTGAAGCGCTAGAAGCTTTCTTT. Its protein product is CASSEALEAFF.

This chain uses TRBV28 with TRBJ2-2; D perhaps matches TRBD1 (5 bases). The CDR3 extends over 15 amino acids. V was trimmed by 6 bases and J by 4 bases, leaving 15 bases between them. Germline V CDR1 and CDR2: MDHEN, SYDVKM. In DNA form, the CDR3 reads TGTGCCAGCAGGATTGGGGCGGTCGGCACCGGGGAGCTGTTTTTT. Protein sequence: CASRIGAVGTGELFF.

The chain employs TRBV13 and TRBJ2-3; 11 nucleotides agree with TRBD2. V was clipped by 5 bases and J by 1 base; unmatched bases: 14. The CDR3 sequence is 19 residues long. Looked up from germline, CDR1 is PRHDT and CDR2 is FYEKMQ (reference sequence). The CDR3 spells CASSPLTSGALTGTDTQYF. The CDR3 nucleotides are TGTGCCAGCAGCCCTCTGACTAGCGGGGCTCTCACGGGCACAGATACGCAGTATTTT.

V is TRBV20-1 and J is TRBJ1-1, with unresolved D. Germline CDR1 is DFQATT and CDR2 is SNEGSKA (reference sequence). CDR3 length equals 10 residues. V lost 5 bases and J 0 bases, leaving 1 base between the germline ends. The CDR3 nucleotides read TGCAGTGCTGTGAACACTGAAGCTTTCTTT. The encoded protein is CSAVNTEAFF.

The chain has TRBV6-6 and TRBJ2-2; TRBD2 might be the D (7 bases). The CDR3 covers 12 residues. Trimming cost V 9 bases and J 7 bases, with 12 bases left between them. CDR1 and CDR2 (germline): MNHNY, SVGAGI (reference sequence). CDR3: CASWGGDGELFF. In nucleotides, the CDR3 is TGTGCCAGTTGGGGGGGCGACGGGGAGCTGTTTTTT.

The J gene is TRBJ2-7, the V gene TRBV9, with 11 bases that match TRBD2. The CDR3 spans 16 residues. The V gene's germline CDR1 is SGDLS and CDR2 YYNGEE. V lost 0 bases and J lost 3; bases outside the gene matches: 5. The CDR3 protein is CASSVGLAGIFYEQYF. Written as DNA, the CDR3 is TGTGCCAGCAGCGTAGGACTAGCGGGGATCTTCTACGAGCAGTACTTC.

The CDR3 is CASSLGAKQFF. The CDR3 coding sequence is TGTGCCAGCAGCCTGGGGGCGAAGCAGTTCTTC. The rearrangement joins TRBV2 to TRBJ2-1; D may be TRBD1 (6 bases). With 6 bases removed from V and 11 bases from J, the gap between germline ends came to 11 bases. The CDR3 is 11 amino acids. From germline, CDR1 is SNHLY and CDR2 FYNNEI.

Concerning this clone: The identical CDR3 is also encoded by other nucleotide sequences in the sample. As DNA, the CDR3 is TGTGCCAGCAGCGTAGGGGGAACTGAAGCTTTCTTT. As protein: CASSVGGTEAFF. V gene TRBV9 combines with J gene TRBJ1-1; D ambiguous. Germline lookup yields CDR1 SGDLS and CDR2 YYNGEE. The V end was cut by 0 bases, the J end by 5 bases, with 5 bases between. The CDR3 spans 12 residues.

The V and J genes are TRBV4-1 and TRBJ2-7; no clear D gene. Germline assignment: CDR1 MGHRA and CDR2 YSYEKL. This CDR3 has 14 residues. V lost 4 bases to trimming and J lost 0 bases, with 10 bases between them. This CDR3 is CASSPQASSYEQYF. The DNA of the CDR3 is TGCGCCAGCAGCCCCCAAGCGAGCTCCTACGAGCAGTACTTC.